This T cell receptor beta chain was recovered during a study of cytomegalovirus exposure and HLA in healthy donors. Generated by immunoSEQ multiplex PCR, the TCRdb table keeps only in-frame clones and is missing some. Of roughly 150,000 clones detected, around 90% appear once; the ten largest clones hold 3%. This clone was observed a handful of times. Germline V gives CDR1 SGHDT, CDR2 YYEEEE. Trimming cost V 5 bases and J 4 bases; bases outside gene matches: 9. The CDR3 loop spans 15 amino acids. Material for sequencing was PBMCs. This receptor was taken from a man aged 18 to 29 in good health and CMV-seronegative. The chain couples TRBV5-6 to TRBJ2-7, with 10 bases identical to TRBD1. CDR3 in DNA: TGTGCCAGCAGTTCCGACAGGGGGCGTTCTTACGAGCAGTACGTC. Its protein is CASSSDRGRSYEQYV.